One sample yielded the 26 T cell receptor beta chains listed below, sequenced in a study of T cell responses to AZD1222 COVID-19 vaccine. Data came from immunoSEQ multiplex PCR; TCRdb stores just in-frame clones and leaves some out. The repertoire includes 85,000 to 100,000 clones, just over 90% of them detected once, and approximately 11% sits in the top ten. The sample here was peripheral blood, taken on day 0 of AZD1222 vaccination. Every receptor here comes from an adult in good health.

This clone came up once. CDR3 in amino acids: CATSDGTDTGELFF. The CDR3 nucleotides are TGTGCCACCAGTGACGGGACGGACACCGGGGAGCTGTTTTTT. This chain connects TRBV24-1 to TRBJ2-2; D may correspond to TRBD1 or TRBD2 (5 bases each). Trimming removed 4 bases from V and 3 bases from J, with 8 bases in between. The CDR3 consists of 14 residues. Germline V gene data show CDR1 as KGHDR and CDR2 as SFDVKD.

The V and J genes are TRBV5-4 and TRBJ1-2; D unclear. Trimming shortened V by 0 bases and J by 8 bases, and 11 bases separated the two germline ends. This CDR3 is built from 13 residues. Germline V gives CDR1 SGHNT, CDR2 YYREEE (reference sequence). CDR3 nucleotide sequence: TGTGCCAGCAGCTTGGTCTGGGTAGAGGGCTACACCTTC. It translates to CASSLVWVEGYTF.

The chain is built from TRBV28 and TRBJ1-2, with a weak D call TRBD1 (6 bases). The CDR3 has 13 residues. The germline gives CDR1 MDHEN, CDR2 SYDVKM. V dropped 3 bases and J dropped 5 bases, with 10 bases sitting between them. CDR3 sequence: CASSLSGQYGYTF. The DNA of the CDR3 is TGTGCCAGCAGTTTGTCTGGACAGTATGGCTACACCTTC.

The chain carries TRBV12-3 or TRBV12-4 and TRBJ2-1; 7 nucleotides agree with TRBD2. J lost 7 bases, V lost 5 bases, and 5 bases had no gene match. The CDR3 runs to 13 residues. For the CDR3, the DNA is TGTGCCAGCAGTCCCAGCGGGATAAATGAGCAGTTCTTC. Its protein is CASSPSGINEQFF.

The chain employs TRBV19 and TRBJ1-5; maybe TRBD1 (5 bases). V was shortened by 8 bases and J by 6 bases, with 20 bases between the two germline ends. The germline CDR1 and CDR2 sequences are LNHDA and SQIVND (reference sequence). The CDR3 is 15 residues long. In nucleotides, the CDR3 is TGTGCCAGTCGCTCGGGTAGGCAGGGTAGTCAGCCCCAGCATTTT. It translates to CASRSGRQGSQPQHF.

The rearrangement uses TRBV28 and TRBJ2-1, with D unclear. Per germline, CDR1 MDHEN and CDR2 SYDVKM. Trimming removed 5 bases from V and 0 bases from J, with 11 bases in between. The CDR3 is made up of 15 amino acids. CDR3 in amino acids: CASSPSRSSYNEQFF. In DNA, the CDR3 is TGTGCCAGCAGTCCGAGTAGGAGCTCCTACAATGAGCAGTTCTTC.

CDR3 in amino acids: CATSDRNTEAFF. CDR3 bases: TGTGCCACCAGTGACAGAAACACTGAAGCTTTCTTT. This chain connects TRBV24-1 to TRBJ1-1; D ambiguous. The V end was cut by 4 bases, the J end by 2 bases, with 4 bases between. CDR1 KGHDR and CDR2 SFDVKD come from the germline V gene. This CDR3 comprises 12 residues.

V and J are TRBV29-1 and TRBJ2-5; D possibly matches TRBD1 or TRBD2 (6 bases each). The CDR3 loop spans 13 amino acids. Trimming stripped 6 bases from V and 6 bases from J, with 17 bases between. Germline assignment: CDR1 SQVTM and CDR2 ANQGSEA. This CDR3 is CSVQGGPRKTQYF. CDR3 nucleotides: TGCAGCGTCCAAGGGGGGCCACGAAAGACCCAGTACTTC.

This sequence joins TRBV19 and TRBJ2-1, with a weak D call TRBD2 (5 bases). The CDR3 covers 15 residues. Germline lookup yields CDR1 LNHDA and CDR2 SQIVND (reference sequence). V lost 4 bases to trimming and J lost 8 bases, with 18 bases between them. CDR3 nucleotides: TGTGCCAGTAGTACTAGGGCCAGGACGAGGGATGAGCAGTTCTTC. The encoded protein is CASSTRARTRDEQFF.

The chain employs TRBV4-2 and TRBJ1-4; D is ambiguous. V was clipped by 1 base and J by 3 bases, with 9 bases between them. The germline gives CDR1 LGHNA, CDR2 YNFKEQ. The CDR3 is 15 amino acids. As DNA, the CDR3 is TGTGCCAGCAGCCAAGGAAGGGCGTCTAATGAAAAACTGTTTTTT. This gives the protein CASSQGRASNEKLFF.

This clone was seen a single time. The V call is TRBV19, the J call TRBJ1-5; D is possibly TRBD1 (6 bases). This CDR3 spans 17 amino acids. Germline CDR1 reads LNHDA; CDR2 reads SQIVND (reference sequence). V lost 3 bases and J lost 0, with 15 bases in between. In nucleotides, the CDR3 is TGTGCCAGTAGTATCAGAAGGCCGGGGGCTAGCAATCAGCCCCAGCATTTT. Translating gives CASSIRRPGASNQPQHF.

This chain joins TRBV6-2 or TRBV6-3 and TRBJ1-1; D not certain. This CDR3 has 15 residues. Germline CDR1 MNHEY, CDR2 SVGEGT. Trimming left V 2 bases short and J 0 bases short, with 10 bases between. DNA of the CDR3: TGTGCCAGCAGTTACGAGGGCGTCATGAACACTGAAGCTTTCTTT. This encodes CASSYEGVMNTEAFF.

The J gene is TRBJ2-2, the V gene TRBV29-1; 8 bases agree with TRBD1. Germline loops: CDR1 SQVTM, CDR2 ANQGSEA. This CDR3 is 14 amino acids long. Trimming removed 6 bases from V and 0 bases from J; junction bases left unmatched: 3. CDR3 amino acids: CSVDRGPNTGELFF. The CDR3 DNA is TGCAGCGTCGACAGGGGCCCGAACACCGGGGAGCTGTTTTTT.

This chain's CDR3 is CASSPLPRAGKDTQYF. For the CDR3, the DNA is TGTGCCAGCAGCCCCCTTCCCCGAGCGGGGAAGGATACGCAGTATTTT. The J gene is TRBJ2-3, the V gene TRBV7-9, with TRBD2 identical over 7 bases. V lost 5 bases to trimming and J lost 6 bases; unmatched junction nucleotides: 14. The germline gives CDR1 SEHNR, CDR2 FQNEAQ (reference sequence). CDR3 length: 16 residues.

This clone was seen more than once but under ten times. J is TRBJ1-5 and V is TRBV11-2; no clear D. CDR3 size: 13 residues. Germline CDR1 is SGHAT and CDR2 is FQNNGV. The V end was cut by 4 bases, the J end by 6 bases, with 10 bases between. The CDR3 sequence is CASSSNPSQPQHF. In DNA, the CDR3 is TGTGCCAGCAGCTCCAACCCTAGTCAGCCCCAGCATTTT.

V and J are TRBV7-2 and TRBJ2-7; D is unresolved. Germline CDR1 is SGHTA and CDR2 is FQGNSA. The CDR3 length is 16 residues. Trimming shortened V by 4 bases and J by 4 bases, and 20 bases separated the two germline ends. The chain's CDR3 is CASSSTSVSEPYEQYF. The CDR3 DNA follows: TGTGCCAGCAGCTCCACCTCGGTGAGCGAACCGTACGAGCAGTACTTC.

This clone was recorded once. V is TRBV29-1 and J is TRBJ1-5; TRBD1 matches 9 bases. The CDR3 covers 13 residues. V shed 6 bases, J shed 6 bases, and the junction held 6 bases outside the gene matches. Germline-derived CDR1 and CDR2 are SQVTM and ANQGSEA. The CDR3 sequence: CSVGQGLTQPQHF. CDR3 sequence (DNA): TGCAGCGTGGGACAGGGCCTTACTCAGCCCCAGCATTTT.

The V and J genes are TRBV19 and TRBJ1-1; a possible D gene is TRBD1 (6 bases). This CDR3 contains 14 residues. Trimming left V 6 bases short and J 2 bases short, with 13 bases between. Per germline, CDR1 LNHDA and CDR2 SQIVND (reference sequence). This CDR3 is CASRGQTYNTEAFF. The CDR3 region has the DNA TGTGCCAGTAGAGGACAGACCTATAACACTGAAGCTTTCTTT.

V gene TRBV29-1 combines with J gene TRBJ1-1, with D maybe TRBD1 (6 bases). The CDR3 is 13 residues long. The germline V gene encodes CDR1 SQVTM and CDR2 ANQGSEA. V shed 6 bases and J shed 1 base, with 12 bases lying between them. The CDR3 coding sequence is TGCAGCGTGGGTTTAGGGGGGAACACTGAAGCTTTCTTT. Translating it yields CSVGLGGNTEAFF.

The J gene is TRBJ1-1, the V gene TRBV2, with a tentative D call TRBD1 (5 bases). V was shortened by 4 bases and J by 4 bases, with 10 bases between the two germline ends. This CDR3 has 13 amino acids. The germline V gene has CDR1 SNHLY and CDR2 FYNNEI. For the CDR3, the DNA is TGTGCCAGCAGTGTGGGGGTTCTCACTGAAGCTTTCTTT. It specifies CASSVGVLTEAFF.

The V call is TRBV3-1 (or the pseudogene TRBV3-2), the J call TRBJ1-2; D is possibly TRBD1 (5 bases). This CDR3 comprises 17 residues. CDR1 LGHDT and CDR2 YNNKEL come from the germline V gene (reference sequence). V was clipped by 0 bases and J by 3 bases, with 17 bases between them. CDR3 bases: TGTGCCAGCAGCCAAGAAGGCCGGGGGAAGGAGCACTATGGCTACACCTTC. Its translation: CASSQEGRGKEHYGYTF.

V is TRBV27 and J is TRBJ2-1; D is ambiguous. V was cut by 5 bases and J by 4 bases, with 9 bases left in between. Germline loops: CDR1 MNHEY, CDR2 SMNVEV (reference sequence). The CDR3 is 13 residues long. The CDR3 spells CASSRPAYNEQFF. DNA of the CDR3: TGTGCCAGCAGTAGGCCAGCGTACAATGAGCAGTTCTTC.

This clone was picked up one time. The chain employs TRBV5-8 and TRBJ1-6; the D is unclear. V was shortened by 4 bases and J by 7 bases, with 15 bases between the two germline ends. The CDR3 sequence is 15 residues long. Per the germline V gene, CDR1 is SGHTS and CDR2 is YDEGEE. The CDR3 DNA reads TGTGCCAGCAGCCCAGAGGGTGGTCGGAATTCACCCCTCCACTTT. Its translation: CASSPEGGRNSPLHF.

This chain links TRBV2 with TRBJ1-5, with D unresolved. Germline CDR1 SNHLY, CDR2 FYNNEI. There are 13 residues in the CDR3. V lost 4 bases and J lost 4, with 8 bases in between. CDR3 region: CASSVEENQPQHF. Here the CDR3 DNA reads TGTGCCAGCAGTGTAGAGGAAAATCAGCCCCAGCATTTT.

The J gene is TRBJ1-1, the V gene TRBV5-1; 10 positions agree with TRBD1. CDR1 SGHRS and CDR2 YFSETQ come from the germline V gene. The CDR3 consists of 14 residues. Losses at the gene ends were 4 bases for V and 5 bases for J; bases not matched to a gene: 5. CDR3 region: CASSRDRGFTEAFF. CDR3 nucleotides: TGCGCCAGCAGCAGGGACAGGGGATTTACTGAAGCTTTCTTT.

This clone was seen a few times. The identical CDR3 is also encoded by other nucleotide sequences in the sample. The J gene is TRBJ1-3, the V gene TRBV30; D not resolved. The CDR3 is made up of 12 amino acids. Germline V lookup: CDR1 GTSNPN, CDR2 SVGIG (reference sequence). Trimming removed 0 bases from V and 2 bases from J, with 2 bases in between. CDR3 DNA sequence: TGTGCCTGGAGTGTGGCTGGAAACACCATATATTTT. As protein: CAWSVAGNTIYF. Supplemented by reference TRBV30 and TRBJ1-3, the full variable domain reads SQTIHQWPATLVQPVGSPLSLECTVEGTSNPNLYWYRQAAGRGLQLLFYSVGIGQISSEVPQNLSASRPQDRQFILSSKKLLLSDSGFYLCAWSVAGNTIYFGEGSWLTVV.